The 29 T cell receptor beta chains in this list originate from one sample, sequenced in a study of cytomegalovirus exposure and HLA in healthy donors. In the PCR, 60 Vbeta and 13 Jbeta primers were used. Generated by immunoSEQ multiplex PCR, the TCRdb table keeps only in-frame clones and is missing some. The table shows about 90,000 clones, with 60% to 85% occurring only once. The sequenced material came from PBMCs. The receptor set was obtained from a woman aged 40 to 49 in good health and CMV-seropositive.

In this sample, this clone turned up a few times. The rearrangement links TRBV5-5 to TRBJ1-4, with 8 bases aligning to TRBD1. V gave up 0 bases and J gave up 8 bases; unmatched junction bases: 6. This CDR3 contains 15 residues. CDR1 and CDR2 (germline): SGHKS, YYEKEE (reference sequence). CDR3 region: CASSLDAGGIEKLFF. The CDR3 DNA sequence: TGTGCCAGCAGCTTGGATGCAGGGGGCATAGAAAAACTGTTTTTT.

J is TRBJ2-3 and V is TRBV11-2; 9 positions match TRBD2. This CDR3 is built from 15 residues. J gave up 4 bases and V 7 bases, and 9 bases lay outside the gene matches. Germline loops: CDR1 SGHAT, CDR2 FQNNGV. The CDR3 coding sequence is TGTGCCAGCACCACAAATAGCGGGAGTGCAGATACGCAGTATTTT. Translating gives CASTTNSGSADTQYF.

This chain joins TRBV5-1 and TRBJ2-7; 7 bases map to TRBD1. The germline gives CDR1 SGHRS, CDR2 YFSETQ. CDR3 length: 15 amino acids. V lost 3 bases, J lost 1 base, and 7 bases stayed unmatched. The DNA of the CDR3 is TGCGCCAGCAGCTCAAACAGGGGACAATCCTACGAGCAGTACTTC. Residues: CASSSNRGQSYEQYF.

This chain connects TRBV2 to TRBJ2-5; weak D call: TRBD2 (6 bases). Germline CDR1 and CDR2: SNHLY and FYNNEI. CDR3 length: 14 amino acids. V lost 6 bases, J lost 1 base, and 12 bases lay in between. In DNA, the CDR3 is TGTGCCAGCAGGTCGGACTACATCCAAGAGACCCAGTACTTC. Encoded protein: CASRSDYIQETQYF.

In its sample, this clone was seen a few times. The chain couples TRBV9 to TRBJ2-3; 10 positions match TRBD2. Germline V gene data show CDR1 as SGDLS and CDR2 as YYNGEE. The CDR3 loop spans 18 amino acids. V was pared by 4 bases and J by 6 bases, with 17 bases of the junction left unmatched. The CDR3 is CASSIGTSAFPKADTQYF. CDR3 nucleotide sequence: TGTGCCAGCAGCATCGGGACTAGCGCATTCCCAAAGGCGGATACGCAGTATTTT.

This rearrangement joins TRBV7-3 to TRBJ2-2; D perhaps matches TRBD1 (6 bases). The CDR3 loop spans 15 amino acids. Per germline, CDR1 SGHTA and CDR2 FQGTGA. V gave up 5 bases and J gave up 0 bases, with 10 bases separating them. The CDR3 region has the DNA TGTGCCAGCAGCCTACAGGGAGCGAACACCGGGGAGCTGTTTTTT. It yields the protein CASSLQGANTGELFF.

The chain uses TRBV6-6 and TRBJ2-7; 8 nucleotides agree with TRBD2. Trimming removed 6 bases from V and 2 bases from J; junction bases left unmatched: 9. CDR3 length: 15 residues. Germline V gene data show CDR1 as MNHNY and CDR2 as SVGAGI (reference sequence). In DNA, the CDR3 is TGTGCCAGCAGAAGAAGCGGGAGTCTCGCCTACGAGCAGTACTTC. Translating gives CASRRSGSLAYEQYF.

The rearrangement links TRBV2 to TRBJ2-3; D is possibly TRBD2 (6 bases). V was pared by 4 bases and J by 2 bases, with 10 bases between. Per germline, CDR1 SNHLY and CDR2 FYNNEI. The CDR3 consists of 14 residues. The DNA for the CDR3 is TGTGCCAGCAGTGGGGGAGGCCCCACAGATACGCAGTATTTT. Its protein is CASSGGGPTDTQYF.

This clone was observed a few times. The chain recombines TRBV30 with TRBJ2-1; 7 positions match TRBD2. The CDR3 is made up of 14 amino acids. J was trimmed by 5 bases and V by 0 bases; bases with no gene match: 4. Germline CDR1 and CDR2: GTSNPN and SVGIG (reference sequence). CDR3 coding DNA: TGTGCCTGGAGTGTAGGCGGGAGCCACAATGAGCAGTTCTTC. Its protein product is CAWSVGGSHNEQFF.

V gene TRBV7-2 combines with J gene TRBJ1-2, with 7 bases lining up with TRBD1. In germline, CDR1 is SGHTA, CDR2 FQGNSA. The length of the CDR3 is 13 residues. With V trimmed by 3 bases and J by 10 bases, 8 bases remained unmatched. CDR3 coding DNA: TGTGCCAGCAGCTTCACAGGGGTCTACACCTACACCTTC. This codes for CASSFTGVYTYTF.

The rearrangement joins TRBV14 to TRBJ2-1; 9 bases are a match to TRBD2. Unmatched junction bases numbered 8, after V lost 1 base and J lost 10 bases. Germline CDR1 SGHDN, CDR2 FVKESK. CDR3 length equals 15 residues. CDR3 DNA: TGTGCCAGCAGCCAAGCGGCGGGAGGGCCTATAGAGCAGTTCTTC. This codes for CASSQAAGGPIEQFF.

The V call is TRBV27, the J call TRBJ2-7; D may be TRBD2 (6 bases). Trimming took off 0 bases at V and 6 bases at J, with 12 bases between the two ends. The CDR3 is made up of 14 amino acids. Germline V gives CDR1 MNHEY, CDR2 SMNVEV (reference sequence). Here the CDR3 reads CASSLSPGRGEQYF. The CDR3 DNA follows: TGTGCCAGCAGTTTATCACCAGGGCGGGGCGAGCAGTACTTC.

The chain is built from TRBV5-1 and TRBJ2-2; 8 positions agree with TRBD1. The length of the CDR3 is 13 residues. Germline lookup yields CDR1 SGHRS and CDR2 YFSETQ. V was pared by 4 bases and J by 6 bases, with 2 bases of the junction left unmatched. CDR3 coding DNA: TGCGCCAGCAGCCCGGACAGGGCCGGGGAGCTGTTTTTT. Protein: CASSPDRAGELFF.

As concerns this clone: Compared with germline, one end of the junction differs, possibly owing to a read error. The J gene is TRBJ1-2, the V gene TRBV7-9, with D uncertain. Per germline, CDR1 SEHNR and CDR2 FQNEAQ (reference sequence). The CDR3 consists of 12 residues. As DNA, the CDR3 is TGTTCCAGCCGATCGACTGGGTATGGCTACACCTTC. It yields the protein CSSRSTGYGYTF.

The J gene is TRBJ1-1, the V gene TRBV29-1; TRBD1 agrees at 8 bases. Losses at the gene ends were 6 bases for V and 0 bases for J; bases not matched to a gene: 12. Germline lookup yields CDR1 SQVTM and CDR2 ANQGSEA. The CDR3 loop spans 16 amino acids. CDR3 bases: TGCAGCGTAGAGACAGGGGAACTCCACCTGAACACTGAAGCTTTCTTT. This codes for CSVETGELHLNTEAFF.

V and J are TRBV4-3 and TRBJ1-4, with TRBD1 as a possible D gene (6 bases). The germline V and J ends were trimmed by 0 bases and 11 bases, with 22 bases remaining between them. CDR3 length equals 17 residues. Germline CDR1 and CDR2: LGHNA and YSLEER. CDR3 in DNA: TGCGCCAGCAGCCAAGACTTCCCGGACAGCCTCGAGGAGAAACTGTTTTTT. It yields the protein CASSQDFPDSLEEKLFF.

The chain has TRBV7-2 and TRBJ2-7; D not resolved. Trimming left V 5 bases short and J 3 bases short, with 5 bases between. This CDR3 has 11 residues. Germline CDR1 and CDR2: SGHTA and FQGNSA. The DNA of the CDR3 is TGTGCCAGCAGCACATACTACGAGCAGTACTTC. As protein: CASSTYYEQYF.

The chain is built from TRBV21-1 and TRBJ2-7; the table's D call, TRBD2, has no DNA check behind it. TRBV21-1 is noted as a pseudogene. There are 13 residues in the CDR3. The CDR3 DNA reads as TGTGCCAGCAGCAAAGGCGACGGGGACGAGCAGTACTTC. Residues: CASSKGDGDEQYF.

V and J are TRBV14 and TRBJ1-3; TRBD1 matches at 9 bases. This CDR3 has 17 amino acids. Germline V gene data show CDR1 as SGHDN and CDR2 as FVKESK. Trimming removed 0 bases from V and 1 base from J; junction bases left unmatched: 4. CDR3 residues: CASSQDTGGLSGNTIYF. CDR3 bases: TGTGCCAGCAGCCAAGATACAGGGGGCCTTTCTGGAAACACCATATATTTT.

This clone has just a few counts. The CDR3 region is CATSRGDREMNEQFF. In DNA, the CDR3 is TGTGCCACCAGCAGGGGGGACAGGGAAATGAATGAGCAGTTCTTC. The chain links TRBV15 to TRBJ2-1; 9 bases align to TRBD1. CDR3 size: 15 residues. Losses at the gene ends were 3 bases for V and 7 bases for J; bases not matched to a gene: 7. Germline V lookup: CDR1 LNHNV, CDR2 YYDKDF (reference sequence).

V gene TRBV5-6 combines with J gene TRBJ2-5; TRBD2 might be the D (5 bases). This CDR3 region has 13 residues. Germline values: CDR1 SGHDT, CDR2 YYEEEE. Trimming shortened V by 3 bases and J by 5 bases, and 11 bases separated the two germline ends. CDR3 in amino acids: CASSSQTGETQYF. The CDR3 DNA is TGTGCCAGCAGCTCCCAGACGGGGGAGACCCAGTACTTC. Variable domain in full (rest from reference TRBV5-6 and TRBJ2-5): DAGVTQSPTHLIKTRGQQVTLRCSPKSGHDTVSWYQQALGQGPQFIFQYYEEEERQRGNFPDRFSGHQFPNYSSELNVNALLLGDSALYLCASSSQTGETQYFGPGTRLLVL.

Many counts were recorded for this clone. V gene TRBV19 combines with J gene TRBJ1-1; D not resolved. The CDR3 contains 15 residues. V gave up 2 bases and J gave up 4 bases, with 14 bases separating them. Looked up from germline, CDR1 is LNHDA and CDR2 is SQIVND (reference sequence). The CDR3 protein is CASSIIEEPPTEAFF. DNA for the CDR3: TGTGCCAGTAGTATAATAGAAGAGCCCCCCACTGAAGCTTTCTTT. Drawing the rest from reference TRBV19 and TRBJ1-1, the complete variable domain is DGGITQSPKYLFRKEGQNVTLSCEQNLNHDAMYWYRQDPGQGLRLIYYSQIVNDFQKGDIAEGYSVSREKKESFPLTVTSAQKNPTAFYLCASSIIEEPPTEAFFGQGTRLTVV.

This chain uses TRBV30 with TRBJ2-2, with 8 bases identical to TRBD1. The CDR3 runs to 13 residues. In germline, CDR1 is GTSNPN, CDR2 SVGIG (reference sequence). The junction had 0 bases not matched to a gene; V was cut back by 1 base and J by 5 bases. CDR3 nucleotide sequence: TGTGCCTGGAGTGGGACAGGGACCGGGGAGCTGTTTTTT. Its translation is CAWSGTGTGELFF.

The chain links TRBV4-2 to TRBJ2-7; D gene ambiguous. This CDR3 spans 16 amino acids. The V end lost 0 bases, the J end lost 2 bases, and 14 bases lay between the germline ends. Germline assignment: CDR1 LGHNA and CDR2 YNFKEQ. The CDR3 DNA is TGTGCCAGCAGCCAAGAACAAGTGACTCCACCCTACGAGCAGTACTTC. Its protein is CASSQEQVTPPYEQYF.

The chain employs TRBV14 and TRBJ2-6; no firm D call. V lost 4 bases to trimming and J lost 3 bases, with 22 bases between them. CDR1 SGHDN and CDR2 FVKESK come from the germline V gene. This CDR3 contains 19 residues. The chain's CDR3 is CASSPGLPQVLFGANVLTF. CDR3 DNA sequence: TGTGCCAGCAGCCCCGGATTACCCCAGGTGCTTTTTGGGGCCAACGTCCTGACTTTC.

This clone was observed a handful of times. The chain has TRBV5-1 and TRBJ1-3; 8 bases are shared with TRBD1. The CDR3 loop spans 16 amino acids. The germline V gene has CDR1 SGHRS and CDR2 YFSETQ. Trimming took 2 bases from V and 3 from J; bases not matched to a gene: 7. CDR3 nucleotides: TGCGCCAGCAGCTTACAAGGACAGGGAGGTGGAAACACCATATATTTT. Its translation: CASSLQGQGGGNTIYF.

The chain employs TRBV15 and TRBJ2-7; a possible D gene is TRBD2 (6 bases). CDR3 length: 15 amino acids. V was shortened by 0 bases and J by 5 bases, with 14 bases between the two germline ends. The germline V gene encodes CDR1 LNHNV and CDR2 YYDKDF (reference sequence). The CDR3 coding sequence is TGTGCCACCAGCAGAGAGTACGGGAGTGGGAACGAGCAGTACTTC. Amino acids: CATSREYGSGNEQYF. The full variable domain, in which reference TRBV15 and TRBJ2-7 provide the parts outside the CDR3, is DAMVIQNPRYQVTQFGKPVTLSCSQTLNHNVMYWYQQKSSQAPKLLFHYYDKDFNNEADTPDNFQSRRPNTSFCFLDIRSPGLGDTAMYLCATSREYGSGNEQYFGPGTRLTVT.

The CDR3 DNA follows: TGTGCCAGCAGCTTACTCCCGGACAGTAACTATGGCTACACCTTC. It translates to CASSLLPDSNYGYTF. The chain uses TRBV5-8 and TRBJ1-2; D may be TRBD1 (6 bases). V lost 2 bases, J lost 1 base, and 12 bases lay in between. The CDR3 spans 15 residues. Germline V gene lookup returns CDR1 SGHTS and CDR2 YDEGEE.

The V gene is TRBV7-8, the J gene TRBJ1-1; no clear D gene. CDR3 length: 16 amino acids. Between the trimmed V and J ends, which lost 0 bases and 0 bases, there was a span of 11 bases. Germline loops: CDR1 SGHVS, CDR2 FQNEAQ. The CDR3: CASSLARRPMNTEAFF. The CDR3 DNA is TGTGCCAGCAGCTTAGCTCGCAGGCCCATGAACACTGAAGCTTTCTTT.